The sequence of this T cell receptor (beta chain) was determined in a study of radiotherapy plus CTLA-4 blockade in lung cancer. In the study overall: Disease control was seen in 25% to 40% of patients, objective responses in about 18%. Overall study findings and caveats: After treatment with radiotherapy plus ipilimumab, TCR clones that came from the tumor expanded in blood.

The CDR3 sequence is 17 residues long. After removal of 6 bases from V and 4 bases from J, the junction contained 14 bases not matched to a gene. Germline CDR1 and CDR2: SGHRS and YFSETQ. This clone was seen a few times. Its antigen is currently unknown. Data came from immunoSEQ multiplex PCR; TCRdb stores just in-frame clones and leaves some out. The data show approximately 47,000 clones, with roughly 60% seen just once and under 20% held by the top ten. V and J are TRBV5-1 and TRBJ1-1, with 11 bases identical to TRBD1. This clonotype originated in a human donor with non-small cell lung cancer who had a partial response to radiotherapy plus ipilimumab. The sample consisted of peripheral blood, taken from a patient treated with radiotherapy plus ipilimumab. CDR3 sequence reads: CASTSGGTGGGSTEAFF. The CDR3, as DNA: TGCGCCAGCACCTCGGGAGGGACAGGGGGTGGTAGCACTGAAGCTTTCTTT.